Following are 20 T cell receptor beta chains from one sample sequenced in a study of T cells expressing NK-cell markers (dated by TCRdb to 2018 to 2021). Preparation of the library involved 5' RACE. The reads were generated on an Illumina HiSeq 2000. Reprocessed by TCRdb, the reads give a single entry per CDR3 protein sequence, without DNA. The table held for this sample gives 400,000 to 450,000 distinct CDR3 sequences. The ten largest clones take up approximately 7% of the sample. Sequencing input: blood T cells: a sorted CD56 or NKG2C T cell subset, CD4+ or CD8+ T cells, or bulk PBMC T cells (not recorded which). The receptors originated from a woman aged 18-69 years in good health.

This sequence joins TRBV12-3 or TRBV12-4 and TRBJ1-1; no DNA is available, so the TRBD1 call from TCRdb remains unchecked. The CDR3 has 15 residues. The CDR3 region is CASRSNTGSGTEAFF.

The chain recombines TRBV12-3 or TRBV12-4 with TRBJ2-1; TCRdb designates TRBD1, a call that cannot be tested without DNA. The CDR3 runs 15 residues. The CDR3 sequence: CASSFWRGLGNEQFF.

The CDR3 loop is CASSFRGLASGANVLTF. This rearrangement joins TRBV27 to TRBJ2-6; TCRdb returns TRBD2, unconfirmable since there is no DNA. This CDR3 region has 17 residues. CDR1 and CDR2 from the germline V gene are MNHEY and SMNVEV (reference sequence).

The rearrangement joins TRBV20-1 to TRBJ1-1; TCRdb's D gene call, TRBD1, goes unchecked for lack of DNA. The CDR3 runs 13 residues. Germline loops: CDR1 DFQATT, CDR2 SNEGSKA (reference sequence). The CDR3 here is CSAKGQVNTEAFF.

V and J are TRBV20-1 and TRBJ1-6; checking the TCRdb D call of TRBD1 is not possible without DNA. CDR1 is DFQATT, CDR2 SNEGSKA, per germline (reference sequence). This CDR3 contains 15 residues. The chain's CDR3 is CSARGGQQYNSPLHF.

V usage is TRBV20-1 and J usage is TRBJ1-3; TCRdb indicates TRBD1, and absent DNA this call remains unverified. The CDR3 has 13 residues. Looked up from germline, CDR1 is DFQATT and CDR2 is SNEGSKA (reference sequence). CDR3 amino acids: CSAAGQYGNTIYF.

The rearrangement links TRBV7-2 to TRBJ1-1. The CDR3 runs 13 residues. Germline assignment: CDR1 SGHTA and CDR2 FQGNSA. The CDR3 reads CASSQHMNTEAFF.

V and J are TRBV12-3 or TRBV12-4 and TRBJ2-5; TCRdb indicates TRBD2, and absent DNA this call remains unverified. The CDR3 is 16 amino acids. The CDR3 is CASSLYGGRAQETQYF.

The chain uses TRBV20-1 and TRBJ2-7; the TCRdb call, TRBD1, lacks DNA for checking. CDR3 size: 16 residues. The germline V gene encodes CDR1 DFQATT and CDR2 SNEGSKA (reference sequence). The CDR3 reads CSARDPGGLGSYEQYF.

The CDR3 loop is CSAPPYLAADTQYF. The chain couples TRBV20-1 to TRBJ2-3; TCRdb's D gene call, TRBD1, goes unchecked for lack of DNA. From germline, CDR1 is DFQATT and CDR2 SNEGSKA (reference sequence). The CDR3 has 14 residues.

This chain uses TRBV27 with TRBJ1-2; TCRdb names TRBD1, which stays unverified in the absence of DNA. This CDR3 spans 14 amino acids. From germline, CDR1 is MNHEY and CDR2 SMNVEV (reference sequence). CDR3 sequence: CASSIGTGVYGYTF.

This chain links TRBV9 with TRBJ2-3; the TRBD2 assignment by TCRdb is unverifiable without DNA. Germline V gene sequence: CDR1 SGDLS, CDR2 YYNGEE. The CDR3 runs to 17 residues. The CDR3 here is CASSGRTSGSGKDTQYF.

The V call is TRBV28, the J call TRBJ1-2. Germline loops: CDR1 MDHEN, CDR2 SYDVKM. This CDR3 is 12 amino acids long. CDR3 region: CASSLRSSGYTF.

The V call is TRBV18, the J call TRBJ2-1; there is no DNA to check the TCRdb D call of TRBD2. CDR3 size: 17 residues. The germline CDR1 and CDR2 sequences are KGHSH and LQKENI. This CDR3 is CASSSRPSGRALDEQFF. Full variable domain (outside the CDR3, taken from reference TRBV18 and TRBJ2-1): NAGVMQNPRHLVRRRGQEARLRCSPMKGHSHVYWYRQLPEEGLKFMVYLQKENIIDESGMPKERFSAEFPKEGPSILRIQQVVRGDSAAYFCASSSRPSGRALDEQFFGPGTRLTVL.

This sequence joins TRBV6-2 or TRBV6-3 and TRBJ1-6; TCRdb reports TRBD1, a call that lacks DNA to check it against. This CDR3 is 11 amino acids long. Germline V gene data show CDR1 as MNHEY and CDR2 as SVGEGT. CDR3 residues: CASSSKGPLHF.

The chain links TRBV29-1 to TRBJ1-1. The germline gives CDR1 SQVTM, CDR2 ANQGSEA. The CDR3 has 12 amino acids. The CDR3 protein is CSVDRVGTEAFF.

The chain is built from TRBV7-3 and TRBJ2-1; the TCRdb call, TRBD1, lacks DNA for checking. Germline values: CDR1 SGHTA, CDR2 FQGTGA. This CDR3 comprises 14 residues. CDR3 region: CASSLGGVSNEQFF.

J is TRBJ2-1 and V is TRBV19; no DNA is available, so the TRBD2 call from TCRdb remains unchecked. The CDR3 sequence is 14 residues long. The germline V gene encodes CDR1 LNHDA and CDR2 SQIVND (reference sequence). CDR3 loop: CASSITSPRGEQFF.

The CDR3 is CAISTPDRPYGYTF. The V gene is TRBV10-3, the J gene TRBJ1-2; TCRdb reports TRBD1, a call that lacks DNA to check it against. The CDR3 runs 14 residues. Germline V lookup: CDR1 ENHRY, CDR2 SYGVKD.

The chain employs TRBV4-2 and TRBJ2-1. Germline V CDR1 and CDR2: LGHNA, YNFKEQ. The CDR3 is made up of 16 amino acids. The CDR3 region is CASSQDVGSSYNEQFF.